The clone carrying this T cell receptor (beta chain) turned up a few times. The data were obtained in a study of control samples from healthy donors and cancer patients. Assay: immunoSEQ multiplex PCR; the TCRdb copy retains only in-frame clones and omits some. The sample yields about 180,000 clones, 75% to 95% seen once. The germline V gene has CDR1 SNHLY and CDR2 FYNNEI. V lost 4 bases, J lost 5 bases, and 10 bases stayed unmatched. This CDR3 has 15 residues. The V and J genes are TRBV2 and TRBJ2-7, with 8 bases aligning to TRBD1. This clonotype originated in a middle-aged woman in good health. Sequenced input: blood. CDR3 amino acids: CASSGQGKNVHEQYF. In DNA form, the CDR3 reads TGTGCCAGCAGTGGACAGGGGAAGAACGTCCACGAGCAGTACTTC.